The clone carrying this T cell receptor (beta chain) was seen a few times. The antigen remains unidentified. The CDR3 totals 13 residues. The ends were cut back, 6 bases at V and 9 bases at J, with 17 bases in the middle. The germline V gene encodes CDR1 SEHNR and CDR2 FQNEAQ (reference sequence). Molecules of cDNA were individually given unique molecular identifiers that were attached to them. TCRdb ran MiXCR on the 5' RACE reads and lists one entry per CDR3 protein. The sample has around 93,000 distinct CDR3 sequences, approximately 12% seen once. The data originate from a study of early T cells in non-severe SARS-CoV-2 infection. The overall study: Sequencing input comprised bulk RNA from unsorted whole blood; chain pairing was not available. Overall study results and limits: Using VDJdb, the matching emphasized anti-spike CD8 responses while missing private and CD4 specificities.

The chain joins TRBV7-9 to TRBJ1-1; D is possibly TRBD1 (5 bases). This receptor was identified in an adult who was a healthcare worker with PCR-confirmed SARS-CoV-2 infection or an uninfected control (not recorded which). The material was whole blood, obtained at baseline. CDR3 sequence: CASSSFLGEKAFF. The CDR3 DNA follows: TGTGCCAGCAGTTCCTTCTTGGGGGAAAAAGCTTTCTTT.